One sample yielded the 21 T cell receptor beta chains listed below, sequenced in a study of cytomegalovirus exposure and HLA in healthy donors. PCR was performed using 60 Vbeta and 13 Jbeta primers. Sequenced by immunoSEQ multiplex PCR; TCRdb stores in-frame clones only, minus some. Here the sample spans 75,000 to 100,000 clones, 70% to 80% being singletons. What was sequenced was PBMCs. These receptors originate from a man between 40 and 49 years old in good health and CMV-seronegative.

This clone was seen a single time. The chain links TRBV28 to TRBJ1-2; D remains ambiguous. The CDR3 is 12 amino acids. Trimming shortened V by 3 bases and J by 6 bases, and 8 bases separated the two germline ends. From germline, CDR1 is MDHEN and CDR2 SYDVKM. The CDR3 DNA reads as TGTGCCAGCAGTTTCGGGGTTCATGGCTACACCTTC. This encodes CASSFGVHGYTF.

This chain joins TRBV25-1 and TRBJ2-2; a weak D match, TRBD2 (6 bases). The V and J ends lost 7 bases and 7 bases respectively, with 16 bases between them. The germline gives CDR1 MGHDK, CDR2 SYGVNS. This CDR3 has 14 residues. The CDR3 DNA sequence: TGTGCCAGCACCTCAGGAGGGTTCGACGGGGAGCTGTTTTTT. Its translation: CASTSGGFDGELFF. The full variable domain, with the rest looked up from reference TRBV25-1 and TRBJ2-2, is EADIYQTPRYLVIGTGKKITLECSQTMGHDKMYWYQQDPGMELHLIHYSYGVNSTEKGDLSSESTVSRIRTEHFPLTLESARPSHTSQYLCASTSGGFDGELFFGEGSRLTVL.

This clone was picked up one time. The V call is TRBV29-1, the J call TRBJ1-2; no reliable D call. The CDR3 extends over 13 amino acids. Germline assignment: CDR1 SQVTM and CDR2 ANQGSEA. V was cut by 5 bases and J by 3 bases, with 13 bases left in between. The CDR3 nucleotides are TGCAGCGTTCGAGCCTTGGGAGACTATGGCTACACCTTC. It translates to CSVRALGDYGYTF.

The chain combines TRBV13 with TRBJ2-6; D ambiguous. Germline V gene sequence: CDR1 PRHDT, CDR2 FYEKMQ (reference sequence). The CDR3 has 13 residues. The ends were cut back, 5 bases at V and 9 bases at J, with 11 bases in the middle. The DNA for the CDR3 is TGTGCCAGCAGCGCAAATCCGAGCAACGTCCTGACTTTC. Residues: CASSANPSNVLTF.

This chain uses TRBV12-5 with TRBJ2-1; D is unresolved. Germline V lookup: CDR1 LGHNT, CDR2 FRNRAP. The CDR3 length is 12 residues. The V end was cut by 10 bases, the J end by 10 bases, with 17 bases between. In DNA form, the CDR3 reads TGTGCTACAACATCGGGTCTCGGGGAGCAGTTCTTC. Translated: CATTSGLGEQFF.

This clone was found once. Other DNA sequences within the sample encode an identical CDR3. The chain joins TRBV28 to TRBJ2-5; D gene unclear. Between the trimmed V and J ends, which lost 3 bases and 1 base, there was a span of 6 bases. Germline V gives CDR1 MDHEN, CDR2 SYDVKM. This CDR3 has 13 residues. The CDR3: CASSFPVQETQYF. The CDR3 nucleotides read TGTGCCAGCAGTTTCCCCGTCCAAGAGACCCAGTACTTC. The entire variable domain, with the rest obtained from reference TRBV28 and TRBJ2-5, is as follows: DVKVTQSSRYLVKRTGEKVFLECVQDMDHENMFWYRQDPGLGLRLIYFSYDVKMKEKGDIPEGYSVSREKKERFSLILESASTNQTSMYLCASSFPVQETQYFGPGTRLLVL.

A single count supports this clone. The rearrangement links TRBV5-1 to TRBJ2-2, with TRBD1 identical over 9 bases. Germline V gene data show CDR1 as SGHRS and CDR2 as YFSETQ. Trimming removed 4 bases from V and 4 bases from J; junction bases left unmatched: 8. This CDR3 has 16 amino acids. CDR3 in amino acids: CASSLRTGAGTGELFF. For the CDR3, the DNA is TGCGCCAGCAGCCTCCGGACAGGGGCGGGCACCGGGGAGCTGTTTTTT.

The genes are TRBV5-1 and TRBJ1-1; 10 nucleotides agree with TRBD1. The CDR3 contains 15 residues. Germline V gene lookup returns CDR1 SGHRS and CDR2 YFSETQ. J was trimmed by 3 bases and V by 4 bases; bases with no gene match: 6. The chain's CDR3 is CASSGDRGRDTEAFF. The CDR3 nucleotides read TGCGCCAGCAGCGGGGACAGGGGAAGGGACACTGAAGCTTTCTTT.

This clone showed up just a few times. The CDR3 loop reads CASSIEQAHGKLFF. The CDR3 coding sequence is TGTGCCAGCAGTATCGAACAGGCCCATGGAAAACTGTTTTTT. The chain combines TRBV28 with TRBJ1-4; D is perhaps TRBD1 (5 bases). The V gene lost 5 bases and the J gene lost 10 bases, with 17 bases spanning the gap. Per germline, CDR1 MDHEN and CDR2 SYDVKM. The CDR3 totals 14 residues. Together with reference TRBV28 and TRBJ1-4, the CDR3 gives the full variable domain: DVKVTQSSRYLVKRTGEKVFLECVQDMDHENMFWYRQDPGLGLRLIYFSYDVKMKEKGDIPEGYSVSREKKERFSLILESASTNQTSMYLCASSIEQAHGKLFFGSGTQLSVL.

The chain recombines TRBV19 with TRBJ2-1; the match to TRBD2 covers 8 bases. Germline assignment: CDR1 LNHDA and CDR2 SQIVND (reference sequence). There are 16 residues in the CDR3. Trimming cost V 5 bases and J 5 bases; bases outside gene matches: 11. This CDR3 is CASSLPSAGGDNEQFF. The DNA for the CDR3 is TGTGCCAGTAGTCTCCCGTCCGCGGGAGGTGACAATGAGCAGTTCTTC. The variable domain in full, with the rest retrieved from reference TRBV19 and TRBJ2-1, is DGGITQSPKYLFRKEGQNVTLSCEQNLNHDAMYWYRQDPGQGLRLIYYSQIVNDFQKGDIAEGYSVSREKKESFPLTVTSAQKNPTAFYLCASSLPSAGGDNEQFFGPGTRLTVL.

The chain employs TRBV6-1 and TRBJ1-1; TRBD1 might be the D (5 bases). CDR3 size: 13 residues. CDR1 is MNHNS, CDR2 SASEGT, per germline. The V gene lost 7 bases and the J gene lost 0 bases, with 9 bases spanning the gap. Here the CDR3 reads CASTAGVNTEAFF. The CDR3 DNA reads TGTGCCAGCACCGCGGGGGTGAACACTGAAGCTTTCTTT.

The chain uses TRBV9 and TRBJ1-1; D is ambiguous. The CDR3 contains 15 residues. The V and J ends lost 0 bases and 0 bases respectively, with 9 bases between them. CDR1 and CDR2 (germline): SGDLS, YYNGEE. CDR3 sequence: CASSVGWGVNTEAFF. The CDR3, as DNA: TGTGCCAGCAGCGTAGGATGGGGAGTGAACACTGAAGCTTTCTTT.

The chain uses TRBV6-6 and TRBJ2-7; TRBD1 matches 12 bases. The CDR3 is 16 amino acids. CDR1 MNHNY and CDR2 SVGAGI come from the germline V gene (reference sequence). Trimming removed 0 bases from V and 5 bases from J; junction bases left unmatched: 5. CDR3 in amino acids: CASSYSKGQGANEQYF. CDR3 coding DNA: TGTGCCAGCAGTTACTCGAAGGGACAGGGGGCTAACGAGCAGTACTTC.

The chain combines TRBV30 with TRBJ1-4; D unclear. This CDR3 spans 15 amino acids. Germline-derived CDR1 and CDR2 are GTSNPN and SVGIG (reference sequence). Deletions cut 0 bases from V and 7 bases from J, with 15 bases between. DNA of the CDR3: TGTGCCTGGAGTGTACCGGAGGGTTGGAGTGAAAAACTGTTTTTT. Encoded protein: CAWSVPEGWSEKLFF.

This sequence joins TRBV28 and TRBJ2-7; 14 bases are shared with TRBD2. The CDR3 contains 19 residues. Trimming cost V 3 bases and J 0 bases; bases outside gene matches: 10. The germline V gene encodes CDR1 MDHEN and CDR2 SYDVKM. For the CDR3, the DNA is TGTGCCAGCAGTTTTGCGGGACTAGCGGGAGAGGGGATCTCCTACGAGCAGTACTTC. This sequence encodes CASSFAGLAGEGISYEQYF.

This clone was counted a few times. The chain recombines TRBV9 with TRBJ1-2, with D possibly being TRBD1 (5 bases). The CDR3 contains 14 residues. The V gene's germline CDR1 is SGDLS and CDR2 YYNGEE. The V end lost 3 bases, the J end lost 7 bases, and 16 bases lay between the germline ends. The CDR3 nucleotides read TGTGCCAGCAGCGCCGCCCAGGGACTCATTGGCTACACCTTC. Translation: CASSAAQGLIGYTF.

For the CDR3, the DNA is TGTGCCAGTAGTGCCCGACTAGCGGGGGGGACGAACACCGGGGAGCTGTTTTTT. Protein sequence: CASSARLAGGTNTGELFF. This chain connects TRBV19 to TRBJ2-2, with 14 bases fitting TRBD2. Losses at the gene ends were 5 bases for V and 0 bases for J; bases not matched to a gene: 5. The length of the CDR3 is 18 residues. Germline V lookup: CDR1 LNHDA, CDR2 SQIVND (reference sequence).

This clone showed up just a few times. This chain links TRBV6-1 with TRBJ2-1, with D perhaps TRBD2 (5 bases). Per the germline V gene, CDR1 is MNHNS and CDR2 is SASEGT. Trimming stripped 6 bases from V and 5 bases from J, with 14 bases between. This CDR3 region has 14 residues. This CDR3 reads CASSRRGNNNEQFF. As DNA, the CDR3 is TGTGCCAGCAGCCGCCGGGGAAACAACAATGAGCAGTTCTTC.

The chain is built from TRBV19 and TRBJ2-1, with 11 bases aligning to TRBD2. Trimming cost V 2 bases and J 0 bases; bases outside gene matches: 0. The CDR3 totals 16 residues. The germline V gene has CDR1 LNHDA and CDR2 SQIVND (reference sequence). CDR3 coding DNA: TGTGCCAGTAGTATACTAGCGGGGGGCTCCTACAATGAGCAGTTCTTC. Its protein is CASSILAGGSYNEQFF. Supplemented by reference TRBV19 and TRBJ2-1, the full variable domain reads DGGITQSPKYLFRKEGQNVTLSCEQNLNHDAMYWYRQDPGQGLRLIYYSQIVNDFQKGDIAEGYSVSREKKESFPLTVTSAQKNPTAFYLCASSILAGGSYNEQFFGPGTRLTVL.

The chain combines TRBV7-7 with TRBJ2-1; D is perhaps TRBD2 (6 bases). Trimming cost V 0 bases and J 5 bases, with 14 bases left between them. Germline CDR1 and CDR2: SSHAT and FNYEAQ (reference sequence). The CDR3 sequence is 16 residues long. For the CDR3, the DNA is TGTGCCAGCAGCTTAGCGACGGGAGCAAGGAACAATGAGCAGTTCTTC. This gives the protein CASSLATGARNNEQFF.

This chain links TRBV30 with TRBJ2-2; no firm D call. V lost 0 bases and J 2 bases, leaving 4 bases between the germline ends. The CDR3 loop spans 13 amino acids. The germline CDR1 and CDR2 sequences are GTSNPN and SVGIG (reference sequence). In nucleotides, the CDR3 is TGTGCCTGGAGTGTTAGTAACACCGGGGAGCTGTTTTTT. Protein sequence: CAWSVSNTGELFF.